The rows below give T cell receptor beta chains drawn from one sample of a study of CD8+CD57+ T cells in acquired aplastic anemia. TCRdb recomputed calls from the reads with MiXCR, one row per CDR3 protein. The data show approximately 470,000 distinct CDR3 sequences, around a third seen once. The sample consisted of sorted CD4+, CD8+, or CD8+CD57+ T cells (not recorded which) from PBMCs. The receptors stem from a human donor with aplastic anemia. CDR3s include the opening cysteine and the closing phenylalanine or tryptophan. A D gene is named only where the DNA matches it firmly. A row's size may be missing; if present it is once, few, many or a size class.

size: few
D: -
J: TRBJ1-5
V: TRBV16
CDR3: CASSPQGGQGRYQPQHF
DNA: TGTGCCAGCAGCCCCCAGGGAGGGCAGGGGCGTTATCAGCCCCAGCATTTT

size: few
D: -
J: TRBJ2-3
V: TRBV11-1
CDR3: CASSLGVTGRVRPDTQYF
DNA: TGTGCCAGCAGCTTAGGGGTTACGGGTAGGGTTAGGCCAGATACGCAGTATTTT

size: few
D: TRBD2
J: TRBJ2-1
V: TRBV11-1
CDR3: CASSLGSGRADEQFF
DNA: TGTGCCAGCAGCTTAGGAAGCGGGAGGGCGGATGAGCAGTTCTTC

size: many
D: -
J: TRBJ1-6
V: TRBV20-1
CDR3: CSASIRQVLNSPLHF
DNA: TGCAGTGCTAGTATCCGGCAGGTCCTTAATTCACCCCTCCACTTT

size: -
D: -
J: TRBJ1-3
V: TRBV6-1
CDR3: CASSRYSVFSGNTIYF
DNA: TGTGCCAGCAGTCGGTACAGCGTTTTCTCTGGAAACACCATATATTTT

size: -
D: -
J: TRBJ1-1
V: TRBV19
CDR3: CASSDTGNTEAFF
DNA: TGTGCCAGTAGCGATACAGGAAACACTGAAGCTTTCTTT

size: few
D: -
J: TRBJ2-6
V: TRBV6-1
CDR3: CASSDGVSGANVLTF
DNA: TGTGCCAGCAGTGATGGCGTCTCTGGGGCCAACGTCCTGACTTTC

size: -
D: -
J: TRBJ2-1
V: TRBV2
CDR3: CASSEYSSYNEQFF
DNA: TGTGCCAGCAGTGAATACAGCTCCTACAATGAGCAGTTCTTC

size: -
D: -
J: TRBJ1-2
V: TRBV7-6
CDR3: CASSLAHGGYGYTF
DNA: TGTGCCAGCAGCTTGGCCCATGGGGGCTATGGCTACACCTTC

size: -
D: TRBD2
J: TRBJ2-3
V: TRBV10-3
CDR3: CAISESDAGATDTQYF
DNA: TGTGCCATCAGTGAGTCGGACGCGGGAGCGACAGATACGCAGTATTTT

size: -
D: -
J: TRBJ2-5
V: TRBV20-1
CDR3: CSATGARETQYF
DNA: TGCAGTGCTACAGGGGCCCGAGAGACCCAGTACTTC

size: few
D: -
J: TRBJ2-1
V: TRBV11-3
CDR3: CASSLSYNDNEQFF
DNA: TGTGCCAGCAGCTTATCCTACAATGACAATGAGCAGTTCTTC